This T cell receptor beta chain was sequenced during a study of vaccination effects on CD4 cells after COVID-19. Whole-study results and caveats: Of the vaccine-induced clones from healthy vaccinees, merely 1 of 255 recognized common cold coronaviruses as well. At late timepoints after vaccination, vaccine- and infection-induced clones shrank markedly.

CDR1 is MGHDK, CDR2 SYGVNS, per germline. CDR3 length equals 13 residues. The V and J ends lost 8 bases and 3 bases respectively, with 13 bases between them. Peptide-pool stimulation followed by sequencing identified expanded antigen-specific CD4+ clonotypes in the ViraFEST assay. Upon completion of roughly ten days in culture, CD4+ T cells were isolated. The vaccine given was either BNT162b2 or mRNA-1273, in two doses. A density of over 1.5 million PBMC per well was used; these cells were cultured with about 10 IU/ml IL-2 and approximately 9.4 ug/ml peptides. The authors replaced half the medium with IL-2 medium on days 3 and 7. TCRdb's copy holds only in-frame clones and misses some; the assay was immunoSEQ multiplex PCR. The sample lists about 24,000 clones, 77% occurring once. This clone showed up just a few times. The target antigen is unknown.

The chain recombines TRBV25-1 with TRBJ1-1; D uncertain. This TCR came from a human donor who received a COVID-19 vaccine. The source material was CD4+ T cells from PBMCs cultured with HCoV-NL63 spike peptides, sampled after COVID-19 vaccination. CDR3 residues: CASGLGSHTEAFF. The CDR3 DNA is TGTGCCAGCGGGCTAGGCAGCCACACTGAAGCTTTCTTT.